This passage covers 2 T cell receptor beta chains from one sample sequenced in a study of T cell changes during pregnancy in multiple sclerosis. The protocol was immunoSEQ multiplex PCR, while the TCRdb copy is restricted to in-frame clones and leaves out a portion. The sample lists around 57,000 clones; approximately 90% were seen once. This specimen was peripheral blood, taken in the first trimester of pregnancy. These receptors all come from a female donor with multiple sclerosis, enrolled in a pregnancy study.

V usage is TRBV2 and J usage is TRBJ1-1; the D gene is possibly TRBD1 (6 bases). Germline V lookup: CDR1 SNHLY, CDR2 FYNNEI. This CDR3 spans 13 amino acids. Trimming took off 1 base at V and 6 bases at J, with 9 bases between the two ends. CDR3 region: CASSEVPGAEAFF. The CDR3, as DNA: TGTGCCAGCAGTGAAGTGCCAGGGGCTGAAGCTTTCTTT.

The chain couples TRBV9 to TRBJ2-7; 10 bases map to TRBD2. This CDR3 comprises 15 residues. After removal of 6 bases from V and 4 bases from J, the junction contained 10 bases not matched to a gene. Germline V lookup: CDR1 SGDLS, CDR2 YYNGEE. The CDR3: CASTPSASGGYEQYF. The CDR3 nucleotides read TGTGCCAGCACCCCCTCGGCTAGCGGGGGTTACGAGCAGTACTTC. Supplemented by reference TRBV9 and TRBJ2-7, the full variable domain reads DSGVTQTPKHLITATGQRVTLRCSPRSGDLSVYWYQQSLDQGLQFLIQYYNGEERAKGNILERFSAQQFPDLHSELNLSSLELGDSALYFCASTPSASGGYEQYFGPGTRLTVT.